Below are 10 T cell receptor beta chains sequenced from a single sample in a study of T cells after yellow fever vaccination. TCRdb used MiXCR to reprocess the 5' RACE reads, holding one entry per CDR3 protein. The repertoire holds around 46,000 distinct CDR3 sequences, almost 7% seen once, with over 14% in the top ten. Sequencing was performed on CD8+ T cells not binding an NS4B(214-222) dextramer, sorted from PBMCs, taken 45 days after the yellow fever booster vaccination. These receptors came from a man aged 30-40 years who received the YFV17D yellow fever vaccine.

This clonotype has at least ten counts. The V gene is TRBV7-2, the J gene TRBJ1-2; D is perhaps TRBD1 (6 bases). V lost 3 bases and J lost 2, with 10 bases in between. Germline V gives CDR1 SGHTA, CDR2 FQGNSA. The CDR3 covers 14 residues. CDR3 residues: CASSLGALNYGYTF. The CDR3 nucleotides read TGTGCCAGCAGCTTGGGGGCCCTAAACTATGGCTACACCTTC.

This clonotype came up many times. The chain uses TRBV10-1 and TRBJ2-1; TRBD2 matches 11 bases. The trim removed 4 bases at V and 7 bases at J, leaving 6 bases unmatched. Germline V gives CDR1 WNHNN, CDR2 SYGVQD (reference sequence). The CDR3 extends over 15 amino acids. The CDR3 DNA sequence: TGCGCCAGCAGTGGTAGCGGGAGGGCCGGTAATGAGCAGTTCTTC. As protein: CASSGSGRAGNEQFF.

Remarks on this clonotype: A read error is possible here, since a much larger clone lies one base away. This rearrangement joins TRBV15 to TRBJ2-3; no reliable D call. Trimming left V 6 bases short and J 2 bases short, with 9 bases between. CDR1 LNHNV and CDR2 YYDKDF come from the germline V gene (reference sequence). The CDR3 totals 13 residues. CDR3 in DNA: TGTGCCACCAGGGAGATGGCCACAGATACGCAGTATTTT. This sequence encodes CATREMATDTQYF.

In this sample, this clonotype turned up a few times. The chain employs TRBV6-2 or TRBV6-3 and TRBJ2-5; 10 nucleotides line up with TRBD2. Unmatched junction bases numbered 6, after V lost 5 bases and J lost 3 bases. Germline CDR1 MNHEY, CDR2 SVGEGT. The CDR3 loop spans 15 amino acids. CDR3: CASSHSGTSEETQYF. In DNA, the CDR3 is TGTGCCAGCAGTCATTCCGGGACTAGCGAAGAGACCCAGTACTTC.

This clonotype came up many times. The gene calls are TRBV13 and TRBJ2-1, with TRBD1 matching over 8 bases. The CDR3 is 17 residues long. The germline gives CDR1 PRHDT, CDR2 FYEKMQ (reference sequence). Unmatched junction bases numbered 9, after V lost 4 bases and J lost 1 base. CDR3 in amino acids: CASSSGTGTHSYNEQFF. CDR3 coding DNA: TGTGCCAGCAGCTCAGGGACAGGAACACATTCCTACAATGAGCAGTTCTTC.

The rearrangement uses TRBV27 and TRBJ2-7; D is uncertain. Germline V lookup: CDR1 MNHEY, CDR2 SMNVEV (reference sequence). V was cut by 7 bases and J by 7 bases, with 11 bases left in between. This CDR3 contains 11 residues. CDR3 sequence (DNA): TGTGCCAGCAAGAGAGGTATTGAGCAGTACTTC. Protein sequence: CASKRGIEQYF.

This sequence joins TRBV11-2 and TRBJ2-2; D not resolved. The V end was cut by 3 bases, the J end by 7 bases, with 6 bases between. Germline V gene data show CDR1 as SGHAT and CDR2 as FQNNGV. The length of the CDR3 is 12 residues. The CDR3 sequence is CASSFEYGELFF. The CDR3 bases are TGTGCCAGCAGCTTTGAGTACGGGGAGCTGTTTTTT.

The table lists this clonotype with many counts. The chain has TRBV28 and TRBJ2-5; 7 bases map to TRBD1. V trimming: 8 bases; J trimming: 2 bases; junction bases outside the gene matches: 8. CDR1 and CDR2 (germline): MDHEN, SYDVKM. The CDR3 has 14 residues. In DNA, the CDR3 is TGTGCCAGCCGACAGGGATCGGTTCAAGAGACCCAGTACTTC. This translates into CASRQGSVQETQYF.

This clonotype occurred many times. CDR3 in DNA: TGTGCCAGCAGCTTAACAGCCTACGAGCAGTACTTC. As protein: CASSLTAYEQYF. The genes are TRBV7-8 and TRBJ2-7; no firm D call. V lost 2 bases and J lost 2, with 4 bases in between. This CDR3 region has 12 residues. The germline gives CDR1 SGHVS, CDR2 FQNEAQ.

This clonotype appeared many times. The CDR3 sequence: CASSADLGVNIQYF. The CDR3, as DNA: TGTGCCAGCAGTGCGGACCTAGGGGTAAACATTCAGTACTTC. The rearrangement uses TRBV27 and TRBJ2-4, with D possibly matching TRBD1 (5 bases). V lost 5 bases, J lost 6 bases, and 14 bases lay in between. CDR3 length equals 14 residues. Per germline, CDR1 MNHEY and CDR2 SMNVEV (reference sequence).